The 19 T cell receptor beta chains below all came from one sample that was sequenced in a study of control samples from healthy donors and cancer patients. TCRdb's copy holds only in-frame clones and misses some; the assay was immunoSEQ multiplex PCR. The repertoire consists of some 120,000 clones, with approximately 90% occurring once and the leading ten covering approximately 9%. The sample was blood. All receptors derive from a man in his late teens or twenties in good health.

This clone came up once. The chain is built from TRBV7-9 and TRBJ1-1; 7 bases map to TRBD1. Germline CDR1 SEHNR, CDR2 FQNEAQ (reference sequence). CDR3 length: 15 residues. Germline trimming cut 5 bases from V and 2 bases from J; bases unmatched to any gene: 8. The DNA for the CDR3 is TGTGCCAGCAGCCCGTACCGGGACAGAAACACTGAAGCTTTCTTT. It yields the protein CASSPYRDRNTEAFF.

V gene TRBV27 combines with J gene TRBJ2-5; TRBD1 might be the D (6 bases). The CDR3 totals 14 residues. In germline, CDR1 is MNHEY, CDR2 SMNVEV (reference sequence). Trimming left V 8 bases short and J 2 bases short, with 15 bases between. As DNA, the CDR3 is TGTGCCAGCGGTCAGCTTGGACAGCAAGAGACCCAGTACTTC. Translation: CASGQLGQQETQYF.

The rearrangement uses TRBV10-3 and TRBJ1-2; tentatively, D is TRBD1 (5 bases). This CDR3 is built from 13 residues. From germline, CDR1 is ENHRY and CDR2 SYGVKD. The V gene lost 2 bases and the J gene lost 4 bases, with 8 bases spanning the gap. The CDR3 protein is CAISEEGAYGYTF. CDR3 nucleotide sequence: TGTGCCATCAGTGAGGAAGGGGCCTATGGCTACACCTTC.

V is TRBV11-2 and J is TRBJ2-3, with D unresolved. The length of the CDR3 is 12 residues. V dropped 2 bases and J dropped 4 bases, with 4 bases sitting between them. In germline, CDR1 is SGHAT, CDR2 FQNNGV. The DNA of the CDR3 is TGTGCCAGCAGCTTATATCCAGATACGCAGTATTTT. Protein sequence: CASSLYPDTQYF.

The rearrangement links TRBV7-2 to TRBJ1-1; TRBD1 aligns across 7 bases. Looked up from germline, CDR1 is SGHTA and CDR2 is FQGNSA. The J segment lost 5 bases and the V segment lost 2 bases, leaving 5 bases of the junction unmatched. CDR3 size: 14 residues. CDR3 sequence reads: CASSLHNRGTEAFF. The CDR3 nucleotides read TGTGCCAGCAGCTTACACAACAGGGGAACTGAAGCTTTCTTT.

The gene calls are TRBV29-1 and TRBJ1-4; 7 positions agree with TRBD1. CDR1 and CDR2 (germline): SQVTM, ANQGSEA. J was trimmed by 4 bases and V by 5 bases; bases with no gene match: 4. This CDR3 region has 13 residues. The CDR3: CSVRDSRNEKLFF. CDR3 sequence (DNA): TGCAGCGTTAGGGACAGTCGTAATGAAAAACTGTTTTTT.

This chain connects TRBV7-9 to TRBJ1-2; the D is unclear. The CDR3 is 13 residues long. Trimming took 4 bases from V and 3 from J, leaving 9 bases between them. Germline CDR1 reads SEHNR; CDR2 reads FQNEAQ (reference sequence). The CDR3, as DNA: TGTGCCAGCAGCTATGTGTCCTACTATGGCTACACCTTC. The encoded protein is CASSYVSYYGYTF.

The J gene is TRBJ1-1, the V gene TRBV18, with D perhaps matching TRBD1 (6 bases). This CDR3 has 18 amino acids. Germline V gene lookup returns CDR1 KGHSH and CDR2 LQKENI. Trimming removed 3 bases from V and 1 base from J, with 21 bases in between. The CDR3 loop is CASSPGLRSGESNTEAFF. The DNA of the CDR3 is TGTGCCAGCTCACCGGGGTTAAGGTCAGGGGAATCGAACACTGAAGCTTTCTTT. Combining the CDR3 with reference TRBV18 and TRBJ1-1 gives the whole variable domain NAGVMQNPRHLVRRRGQEARLRCSPMKGHSHVYWYRQLPEEGLKFMVYLQKENIIDESGMPKERFSAEFPKEGPSILRIQQVVRGDSAAYFCASSPGLRSGESNTEAFFGQGTRLTVV.

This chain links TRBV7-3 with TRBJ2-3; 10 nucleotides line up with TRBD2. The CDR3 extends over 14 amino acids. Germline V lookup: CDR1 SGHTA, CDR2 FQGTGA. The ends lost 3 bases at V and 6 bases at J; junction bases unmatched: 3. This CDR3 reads CASSFTSGVDTQYF. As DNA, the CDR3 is TGTGCCAGCAGCTTCACTAGCGGGGTGGATACGCAGTATTTT.

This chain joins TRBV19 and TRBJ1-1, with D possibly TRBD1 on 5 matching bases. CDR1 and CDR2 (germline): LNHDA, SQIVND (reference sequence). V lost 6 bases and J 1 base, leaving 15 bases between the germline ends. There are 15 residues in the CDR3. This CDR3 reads CASSPRGGANTEAFF. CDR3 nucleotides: TGTGCCAGTAGCCCCCGGGGAGGGGCGAACACTGAAGCTTTCTTT.

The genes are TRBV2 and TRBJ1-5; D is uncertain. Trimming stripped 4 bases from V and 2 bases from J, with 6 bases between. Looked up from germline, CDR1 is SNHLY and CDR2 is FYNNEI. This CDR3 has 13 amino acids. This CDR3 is CASSAPGNQPQHF. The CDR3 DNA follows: TGTGCCAGCAGTGCTCCTGGCAATCAGCCCCAGCATTTT.

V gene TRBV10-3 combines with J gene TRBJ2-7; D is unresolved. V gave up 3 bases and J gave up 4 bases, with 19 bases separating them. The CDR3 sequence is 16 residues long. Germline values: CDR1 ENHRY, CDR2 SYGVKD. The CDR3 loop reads CAISDRQPPYLYEQYF. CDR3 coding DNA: TGTGCCATCAGTGACCGGCAGCCACCTTACCTTTACGAGCAGTACTTC.

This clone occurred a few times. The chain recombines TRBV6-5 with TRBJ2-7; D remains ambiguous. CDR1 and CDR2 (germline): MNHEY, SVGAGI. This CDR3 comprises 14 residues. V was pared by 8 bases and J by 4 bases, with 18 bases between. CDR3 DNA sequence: TGTGCCAGCGGCGAGGCGGACGATGGGTACGAGCAGTACTTC. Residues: CASGEADDGYEQYF.

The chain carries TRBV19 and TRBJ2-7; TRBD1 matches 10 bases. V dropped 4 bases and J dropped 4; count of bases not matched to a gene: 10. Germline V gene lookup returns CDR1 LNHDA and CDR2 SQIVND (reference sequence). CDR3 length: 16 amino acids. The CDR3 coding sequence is TGTGCCAGTAGTACGGCGACAGGGGGCAGTAGGTACGAGCAGTACTTC. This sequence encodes CASSTATGGSRYEQYF.

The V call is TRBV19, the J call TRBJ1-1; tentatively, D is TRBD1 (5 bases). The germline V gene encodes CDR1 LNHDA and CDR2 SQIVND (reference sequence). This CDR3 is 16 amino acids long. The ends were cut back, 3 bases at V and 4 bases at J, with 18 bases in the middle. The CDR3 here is CASSMGTRSSPTEAFF. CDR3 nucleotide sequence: TGTGCCAGTAGTATGGGGACCAGATCGTCTCCCACTGAAGCTTTCTTT.

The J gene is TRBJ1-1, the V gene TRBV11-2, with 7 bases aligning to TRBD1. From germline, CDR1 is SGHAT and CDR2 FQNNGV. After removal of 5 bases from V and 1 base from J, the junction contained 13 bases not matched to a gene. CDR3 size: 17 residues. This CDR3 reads CASSRPGGGTANTEAFF. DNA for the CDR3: TGTGCCAGCAGCCGACCCGGCGGAGGGACAGCGAACACTGAAGCTTTCTTT.

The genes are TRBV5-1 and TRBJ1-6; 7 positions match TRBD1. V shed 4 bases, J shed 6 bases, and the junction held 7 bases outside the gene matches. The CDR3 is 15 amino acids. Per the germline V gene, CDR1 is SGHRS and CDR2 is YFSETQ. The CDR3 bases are TGCGCCAGCAGCACCAGGACAGGAGGTAATTCACCCCTCCACTTT. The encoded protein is CASSTRTGGNSPLHF.

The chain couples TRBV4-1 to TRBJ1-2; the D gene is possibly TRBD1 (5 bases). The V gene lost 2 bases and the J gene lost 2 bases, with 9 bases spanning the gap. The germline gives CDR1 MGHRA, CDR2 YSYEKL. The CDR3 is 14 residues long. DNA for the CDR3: TGCGCCAGCAGCCAACGCAGGGTGAACTATGGCTACACCTTC. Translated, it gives CASSQRRVNYGYTF.

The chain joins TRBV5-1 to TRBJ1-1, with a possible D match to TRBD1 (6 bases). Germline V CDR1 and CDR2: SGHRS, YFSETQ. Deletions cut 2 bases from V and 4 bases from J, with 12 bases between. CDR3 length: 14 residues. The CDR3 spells CASSFQGGSTEAFF. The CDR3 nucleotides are TGCGCCAGCAGCTTCCAAGGGGGGAGCACTGAAGCTTTCTTT.